This T cell receptor beta chain appears in the sequencing data of a study of OX40 agonist ivuxolimab in advanced cancers. Whole-study context: An anti-OX40 (CD134) antibody with agonistic activity, ivuxolimab, was administered to patients. While on treatment, patients had intravenous ivuxolimab at 0.01 to 10 mg/kg every 2 weeks. People in dose escalation had one of these cancers: hepatocellular carcinoma, melanoma, renal cell or head and neck cancer. Study-level findings and limits: CD4+ and CD8+ blood T cells expanded clonally by week 6 at 0.1 to 3.0 mg/kg.

V lost 8 bases and J lost 0, with 10 bases in between. This CDR3 is built from 13 residues. Germline V gives CDR1 ENHRY, CDR2 SYGVKD. TCRdb's copy holds only in-frame clones and misses some; the assay was immunoSEQ multiplex PCR. The table shows around 25,000 clones, with around 80% occurring only once. In the case of this clone: Its antigen is undetermined.

This specimen was CD4+ or CD8+ T cells sorted from blood, taken in a trial of the OX40 agonist ivuxolimab. This TCR came from an adult with an advanced solid tumor such as melanoma, head and neck, liver or kidney cancer. V usage is TRBV10-3 and J usage is TRBJ2-5; D perhaps matches TRBD2 (5 bases). CDR3 region: CAIRGGYQETQYF. The DNA for the CDR3 is TGTGCCATCCGGGGTGGGTACCAAGAGACCCAGTACTTC.